This TCR beta chain appears in the sequencing data of a study of shared clonotypes between healthy human individuals. The length of the CDR3 is 13 residues. CDR1 and CDR2 from the germline V gene are SQVTM and ANQGSEA. The V end lost 3 bases, the J end lost 5 bases, and 13 bases lay between the germline ends. The protocol was immunoSEQ multiplex PCR, while the TCRdb copy is restricted to in-frame clones and leaves out a portion. The sample has about 770,000 clones, 72% seen once. The clonotype was recovered from a woman in her 30s in good health. This chain joins TRBV29-1 and TRBJ2-5; possible D gene TRBD2, 7 bases. What was sequenced was memory CD4+ T cells sorted from blood. Subset: CD45RA-negative fraction. The CDR3, as DNA: TGCAGCGTTGATAAGGGGGAGGGGGAGACCCAGTACTTC. Encoded protein: CSVDKGEGETQYF.